A selection of T cell receptor beta chains follows, all from one sample in a study of T cells in localized non-small cell lung cancer. Sequenced by immunoSEQ multiplex PCR; TCRdb stores in-frame clones only, minus some. This sample carries under 3,500 clones, roughly 22% of them seen once, and the ten largest clones take 10% to 15%. Sequenced material: lung tumor tissue, taken before any cancer treatment. These receptors originate from a male donor aged 60 or older with stage II lung adenocarcinoma. CDR3s leave out the opening cysteine and the closing phenylalanine or tryptophan. Each record gives: J gene, V gene, CDR3 protein.

J: TRBJ1-1
V: TRBV11-3
CDR3: ASSPLAGITEAF

J: TRBJ1-4
V: TRBV30
CDR3: AWSVPGTNEKLF

J: TRBJ1-4
V: TRBV5-1
CDR3: ASSLRNSGPTNEKLF

J: TRBJ2-1
V: TRBV25-1
CDR3: ASSAARSYNEQF

J: TRBJ1-2
V: TRBV12-5
CDR3: ASGWVGPPGQINYGYT

J: TRBJ2-1
V: TRBV28
CDR3: ASSFHREYYNEQF

J: TRBJ2-5
V: TRBV11-3
CDR3: ASSPRQGGETQY

J: TRBJ2-7
V: TRBV10-2
CDR3: ASSAFAGGSYEQY

J: TRBJ1-2
V: TRBV7-6
CDR3: ASSSGTGGFGYT

J: TRBJ2-6
V: TRBV5-1
CDR3: ASSNPSGANVLT

J: TRBJ2-1
V: TRBV14
CDR3: ASSHLGLNEQF

J: TRBJ1-2
V: TRBV29-1
CDR3: SGPDRDNYGYT

J: TRBJ1-4
V: TRBV19
CDR3: ASSIFGGRNVEKLF

J: TRBJ1-5
V: TRBV19
CDR3: ASSTGFAKPQPQH

J: TRBJ2-7
V: TRBV6-8
CDR3: ASSDFSYTGYEQY

J: TRBJ1-1
V: TRBV6-8
CDR3: ASSFLSTGRTEAF

J: TRBJ1-1
V: TRBV19
CDR3: ASSDPPGNTEAF

J: TRBJ2-2
V: TRBV6-1
CDR3: ASSEARGWAGELF

J: TRBJ2-1
V: TRBV11-3
CDR3: ASSSLGVVNEQF

J: TRBJ1-4
V: TRBV19
CDR3: ASSMTRLNEKLF

J: TRBJ1-2
V: TRBV19
CDR3: ASSIEGQRINYGYT

J: TRBJ1-2
V: TRBV19
CDR3: ASSDITRVNGYT

J: TRBJ2-1
V: TRBV6-8
CDR3: ASSGTSGGSYNEQF

J: TRBJ2-3
V: TRBV9
CDR3: ASSVATSTDTQY

J: TRBJ2-7
V: TRBV10-3
CDR3: AISEQGLAEAYEQY

J: TRBJ2-1
V: TRBV29-1
CDR3: RVAGDILYNEQF

J: TRBJ1-2
V: TRBV5-1
CDR3: ASRTTTTVNYGYT

J: TRBJ1-1
V: TRBV6-8
CDR3: ASSYWGQDYTEAF

J: TRBJ2-2
V: TRBV6-8
CDR3: AARAANTGELF

J: TRBJ2-2
V: TRBV6-8
CDR3: ASWRGGLSGELF

J: TRBJ1-2
V: TRBV28
CDR3: ASSLQGGYGYT

J: TRBJ1-1
V: TRBV11-3
CDR3: ASKRAGERGTEAF

J: TRBJ2-1
V: TRBV12-5
CDR3: ASGSMQGVEQF

J: TRBJ2-3
V: TRBV6-8
CDR3: ASSAQHTDTQY

J: TRBJ2-3
V: TRBV18
CDR3: ASSPPTSRDTQY

J: TRBJ1-5
V: TRBV10-3
CDR3: AISESGDRGLSQPQH

J: TRBJ2-7
V: TRBV28
CDR3: ASSSHLYEQY

J: TRBJ1-2
V: TRBV7-4
CDR3: ASSHRGNLGYT

J: TRBJ2-7
V: TRBV19
CDR3: ASSISPSGSYEQY

J: TRBJ2-7
V: TRBV6-8
CDR3: ASIKQGDSYEQY

J: TRBJ1-4
V: TRBV14
CDR3: ASSPGQNNEKLF

J: TRBJ2-3
V: TRBV18
CDR3: ASSRASGNTDTQY

J: TRBJ2-3
V: TRBV28
CDR3: ASSSPRRGESTDTQY

J: TRBJ1-1
V: TRBV9
CDR3: ASSPERPEAF

J: TRBJ2-4
V: TRBV6-8
CDR3: ASSLGRLADIQY

J: TRBJ2-1
V: TRBV19
CDR3: ASSMPGDPRFNNEQF

J: TRBJ1-2
V: TRBV28
CDR3: ASSWLTASTA

J: TRBJ1-6
V: TRBV9
CDR3: ASSDQGQQRAPLH

J: TRBJ2-7
V: TRBV28
CDR3: ASSLAGLDEQY

J: TRBJ1-3
V: TRBV11-3
CDR3: ASSFGTDSGNTIY

J: TRBJ1-1
V: TRBV5-1
CDR3: ASSPIFSGTVPLRTEAF